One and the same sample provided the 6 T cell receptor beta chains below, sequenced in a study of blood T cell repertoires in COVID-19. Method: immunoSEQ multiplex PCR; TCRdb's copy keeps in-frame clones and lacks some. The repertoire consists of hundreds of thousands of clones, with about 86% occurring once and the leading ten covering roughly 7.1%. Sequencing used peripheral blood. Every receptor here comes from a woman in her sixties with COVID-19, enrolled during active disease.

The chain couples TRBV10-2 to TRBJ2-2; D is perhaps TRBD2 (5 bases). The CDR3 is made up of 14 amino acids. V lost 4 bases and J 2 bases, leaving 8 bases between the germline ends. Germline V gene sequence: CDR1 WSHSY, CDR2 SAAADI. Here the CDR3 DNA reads TGCGCCAGCAGTGTAGCGTCTAACACCGGGGAGCTGTTTTTT. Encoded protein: CASSVASNTGELFF.

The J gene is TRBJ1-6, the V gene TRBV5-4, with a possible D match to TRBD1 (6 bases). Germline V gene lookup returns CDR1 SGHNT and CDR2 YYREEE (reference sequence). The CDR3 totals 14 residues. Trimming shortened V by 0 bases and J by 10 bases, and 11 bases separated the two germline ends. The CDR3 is CASSLAQGGSPLHF. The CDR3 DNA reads TGTGCCAGCAGCTTGGCACAGGGTGGGTCACCCCTCCACTTT.

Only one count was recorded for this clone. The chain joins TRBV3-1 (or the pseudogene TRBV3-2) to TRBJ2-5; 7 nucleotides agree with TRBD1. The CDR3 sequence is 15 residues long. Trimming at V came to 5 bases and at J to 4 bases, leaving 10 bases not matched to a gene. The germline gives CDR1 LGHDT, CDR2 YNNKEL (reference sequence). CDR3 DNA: TGTGCCAGCAGCGCTCGGACAGGCGGAGGAGAGACCCAGTACTTC. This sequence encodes CASSARTGGGETQYF.

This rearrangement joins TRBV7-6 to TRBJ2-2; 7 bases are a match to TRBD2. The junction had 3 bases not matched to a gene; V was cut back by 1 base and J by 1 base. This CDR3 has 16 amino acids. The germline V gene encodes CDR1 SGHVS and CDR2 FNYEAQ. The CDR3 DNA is TGTGCCAGCAGCTTAGGTCCTAGCGGGAACACCGGGGAGCTGTTTTTT. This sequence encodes CASSLGPSGNTGELFF.

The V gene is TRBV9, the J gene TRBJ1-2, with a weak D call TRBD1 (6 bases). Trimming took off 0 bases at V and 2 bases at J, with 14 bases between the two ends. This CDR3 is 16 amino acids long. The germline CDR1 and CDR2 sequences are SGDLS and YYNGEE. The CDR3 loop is CASSVEGTGLNYGYTF. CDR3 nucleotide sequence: TGTGCCAGCAGCGTAGAAGGCACAGGGCTCAACTATGGCTACACCTTC.

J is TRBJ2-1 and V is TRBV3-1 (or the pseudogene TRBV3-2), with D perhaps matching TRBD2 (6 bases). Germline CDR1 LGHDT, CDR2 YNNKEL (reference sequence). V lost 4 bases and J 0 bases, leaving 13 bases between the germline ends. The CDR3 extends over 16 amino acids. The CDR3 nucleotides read TGTGCCAGCAGCCCCGGGGGTCCAAGCTCCTACAATGAGCAGTTCTTC. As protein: CASSPGGPSSYNEQFF.